These 15 T cell receptor beta chains share one sample of origin, sequenced in a study of blood T cell repertoires in COVID-19. Libraries were prepared by immunoSEQ multiplex PCR; TCRdb keeps only in-frame clonotypes and omits some of them. The sample lists 77,000 or so clones, around 80% seen once, with 25% to 30% in the top ten. Material: peripheral blood. The origin of the receptors is an elderly woman with active or convalescent COVID-19.

CDR3 amino acids: CAISDTRGGTDTQYF. DNA of the CDR3: TGTGCCATCAGTGATACGCGGGGGGGCACAGATACGCAGTATTTT. The J gene is TRBJ2-3, the V gene TRBV10-3; 8 nucleotides align to TRBD2. CDR1 and CDR2 from the germline V gene are ENHRY and SYGVKD. The CDR3 is 15 amino acids. Trimming removed 3 bases from V and 1 base from J; junction bases left unmatched: 3.

V and J are TRBV5-1 and TRBJ1-1; 7 nucleotides agree with TRBD1. Per germline, CDR1 SGHRS and CDR2 YFSETQ. This CDR3 is 16 amino acids long. V shed 4 bases, J shed 3 bases, and the junction held 12 bases outside the gene matches. DNA for the CDR3: TGCGCCAGCAGCCCTATTCCGGGACAGACCTACACTGAAGCTTTCTTT. Its protein is CASSPIPGQTYTEAFF.

The V gene is TRBV6-1, the J gene TRBJ2-3, with TRBD1 as a possible D gene (6 bases). The CDR3 covers 13 residues. Between the trimmed V and J ends, which lost 1 base and 5 bases, there was a span of 7 bases. Germline-derived CDR1 and CDR2 are MNHNS and SASEGT. The DNA for the CDR3 is TGTGCCAGCAGTGAAGTAGGGGGAGATACGCAGTATTTT. It encodes CASSEVGGDTQYF.

V usage is TRBV7-8 and J usage is TRBJ1-2; the D gene is possibly TRBD1 (5 bases). V gave up 5 bases and J gave up 7 bases, with 14 bases separating them. The germline V gene encodes CDR1 SGHVS and CDR2 FQNEAQ. The CDR3 is made up of 13 amino acids. CDR3: CASSPVQQGGYTF. DNA of the CDR3: TGTGCCAGCAGCCCTGTGCAGCAGGGTGGCTACACCTTC.

The genes are TRBV5-4 and TRBJ2-3, with 10 bases fitting TRBD1. There are 16 residues in the CDR3. Germline assignment: CDR1 SGHNT and CDR2 YYREEE (reference sequence). Trimming took 4 bases from V and 5 from J; bases not matched to a gene: 10. DNA of the CDR3: TGTGCCAGCAGCCTTCCCGGGACAGGGGCGGGAGATACGCAGTATTTT. This translates into CASSLPGTGAGDTQYF. The full variable domain, with the rest looked up from reference TRBV5-4 and TRBJ2-3, is ETGVTQSPTHLIKTRGQQVTLRCSSQSGHNTVSWYQQALGQGPQFIFQYYREEENGRGNFPPRFSGLQFPNYSSELNVNALELDDSALYLCASSLPGTGAGDTQYFGPGTRLTVL.

The chain recombines TRBV30 with TRBJ2-5, with D possibly TRBD2 on 5 matching bases. Trimming removed 8 bases at V and 4 bases at J, with 14 bases between. Germline CDR1 GTSNPN, CDR2 SVGIG (reference sequence). This CDR3 spans 12 amino acids. The CDR3, as DNA: TGTGCCCATGACGGGGAGAGAGAGACCCAGTACTTC. The encoded protein is CAHDGERETQYF.

This clone was detected once. The J gene is TRBJ1-2, the V gene TRBV9; no firm D call. Germline V lookup: CDR1 SGDLS, CDR2 YYNGEE. The CDR3 runs 13 residues. The ends were cut back, 4 bases at V and 4 bases at J, with 11 bases in the middle. The CDR3 DNA reads TGTGCCAGCAGCTTAGGCAGCGCCTATGGCTACACCTTC. Translating gives CASSLGSAYGYTF. The full variable domain, rest sourced from reference TRBV9 and TRBJ1-2, is DSGVTQTPKHLITATGQRVTLRCSPRSGDLSVYWYQQSLDQGLQFLIQYYNGEERAKGNILERFSAQQFPDLHSELNLSSLELGDSALYFCASSLGSAYGYTFGSGTRLTVV.

The chain carries TRBV18 and TRBJ2-5, with a weak D call TRBD1 (7 bases). The V end was cut by 5 bases, the J end by 5 bases, with 18 bases between. This CDR3 is built from 15 residues. The V gene's germline CDR1 is KGHSH and CDR2 LQKENI. The CDR3, as DNA: TGTGCCAGCTCAGCCCTAGGAGGGGGCGAGGAGACCCAGTACTTC. Translation gives CASSALGGGEETQYF. Looking up the rest from reference TRBV18 and TRBJ2-5 gives the full variable domain: NAGVMQNPRHLVRRRGQEARLRCSPMKGHSHVYWYRQLPEEGLKFMVYLQKENIIDESGMPKERFSAEFPKEGPSILRIQQVVRGDSAAYFCASSALGGGEETQYFGPGTRLLVL.

The chain combines TRBV9 with TRBJ2-5; a possible D gene is TRBD2 (6 bases). Looked up from germline, CDR1 is SGDLS and CDR2 is YYNGEE. This CDR3 region has 15 residues. V lost 0 bases and J 5 bases, leaving 14 bases between the germline ends. DNA for the CDR3: TGTGCCAGCAGCGTAGGCTCGGAGGGGCCCGAGACCCAGTACTTC. It encodes CASSVGSEGPETQYF.

With regard to this clone: This sample includes further DNA sequences coding for the same CDR3. The rearrangement uses TRBV7-2 and TRBJ1-2, with 9 bases identical to TRBD1. Germline CDR1 reads SGHTA; CDR2 reads FQGNSA. J lost 4 bases, V lost 5 bases, and 8 bases had no gene match. This CDR3 has 15 residues. CDR3 residues: CASSLEGTGTYGYTF. CDR3 coding DNA: TGTGCCAGCAGCCTCGAAGGGACAGGGACCTATGGCTACACCTTC.

The chain employs TRBV7-8 and TRBJ2-1; 10 bases are shared with TRBD2. The CDR3 runs to 16 residues. From germline, CDR1 is SGHVS and CDR2 FQNEAQ. The V and J ends lost 1 base and 8 bases, in that order; junction bases with no gene match: 8. CDR3 region: CASSLERGGGKYEQFF. The DNA for the CDR3 is TGTGCCAGCAGCTTAGAGCGGGGGGGCGGTAAATATGAGCAGTTCTTC. Based on the CDR3 plus reference TRBV7-8 and TRBJ2-1, the full variable domain is GAGVSQSPRYKVAKRGQDVALRCDPISGHVSLFWYQQALGQGPEFLTYFQNEAQLDKSGLPSDRFFAERPEGSVSTLKIQRTQQEDSAVYLCASSLERGGGKYEQFFGPGTRLTVL.

J is TRBJ1-1 and V is TRBV3-1 (or the pseudogene TRBV3-2); maybe TRBD1 (5 bases). The V and J ends lost 0 bases and 10 bases respectively, with 15 bases between them. CDR3 length equals 14 residues. Germline V gives CDR1 LGHDT, CDR2 YNNKEL (reference sequence). CDR3 in amino acids: CASSQDWEGRAAFF. CDR3 DNA sequence: TGTGCCAGCAGCCAAGATTGGGAGGGGCGCGCAGCTTTCTTT.

In its sample, this clone was seen a few times. This rearrangement joins TRBV20-1 to TRBJ1-2; 11 positions agree with TRBD1. Trimming cost V 7 bases and J 8 bases; bases outside gene matches: 3. Germline CDR1 reads DFQATT; CDR2 reads SNEGSKA (reference sequence). The CDR3 length is 11 residues. CDR3 DNA: TGCAGTGGCGGACAGGGGGCGGGCTACACCTTC. This codes for CSGGQGAGYTF.

CDR3 region: CASRINRDRVHF. The CDR3 region has the DNA TGTGCCAGCAGAATTAACCGGGACAGGGTTCACTTT. The chain employs TRBV12-3 or TRBV12-4 and TRBJ1-6; 9 bases agree with TRBD1. This CDR3 has 12 amino acids. With V trimmed by 6 bases and J by 19 bases, 10 bases remained unmatched.

This clone appeared once. The chain employs TRBV4-1 and TRBJ2-2, with D possibly TRBD1 on 6 matching bases. The CDR3 loop spans 17 amino acids. In germline, CDR1 is MGHRA, CDR2 YSYEKL. Trimming left V 4 bases short and J 7 bases short, with 22 bases between. The CDR3 region is CASSPARATGRIGELFF. CDR3 DNA: TGCGCCAGCAGCCCCGCTCGGGCTACAGGGCGAATCGGGGAGCTGTTTTTT.